This TCR beta chain was documented in a study of blood T cell repertoires in COVID-19. This table comes from immunoSEQ multiplex PCR, and its TCRdb copy is limited to in-frame clones, with some not included. The sample has 95,000 to 150,000 clones, 74% seen once; the top ten hold over 5.5%. The CDR3 is 15 residues long. Between the trimmed V and J ends, which lost 3 bases and 0 bases, there was a span of 9 bases. Germline-derived CDR1 and CDR2 are KGHSH and LQKENI. This chain connects TRBV18 to TRBJ2-1; D may be TRBD2 (6 bases). The sample consisted of peripheral blood. The clonotype originates from an elderly man with COVID-19, enrolled during active disease. The CDR3, as DNA: TGTGCCAGCTCACCGGTAGCGGACTCCTACAATGAGCAGTTCTTC. It is translated as CASSPVADSYNEQFF.